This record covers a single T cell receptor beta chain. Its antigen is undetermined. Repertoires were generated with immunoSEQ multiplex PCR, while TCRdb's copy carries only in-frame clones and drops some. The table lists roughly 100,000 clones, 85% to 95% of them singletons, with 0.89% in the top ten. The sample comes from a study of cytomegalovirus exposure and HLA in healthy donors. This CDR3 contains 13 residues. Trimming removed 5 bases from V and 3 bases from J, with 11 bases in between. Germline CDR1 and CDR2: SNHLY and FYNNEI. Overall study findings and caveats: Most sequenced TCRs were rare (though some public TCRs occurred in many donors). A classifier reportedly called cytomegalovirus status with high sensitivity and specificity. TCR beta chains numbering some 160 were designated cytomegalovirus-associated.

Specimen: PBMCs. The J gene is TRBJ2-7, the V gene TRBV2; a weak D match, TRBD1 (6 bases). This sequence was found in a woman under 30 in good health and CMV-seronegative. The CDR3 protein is CASSLQGSYEQYF. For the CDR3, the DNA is TGTGCCAGCAGTTTACAGGGCAGCTACGAGCAGTACTTC.